These 21 T cell receptor beta chains originate from one sample sequenced in a study of T cell repertoires in cytomegalovirus infection. TCRdb re-analysed the reads in MiXCR, keeping a single row per CDR3 protein. The data hold about 37,000 distinct CDR3 sequences, with approximately 52% observed a single time. These receptors have no identified antigens. The sample was CD8+ T cells from cultured PBMCs, taken from culture after CMV antigen stimulation. Source of these receptors: a human donor in good health (CMV status not recorded). Some clones in this sample may be carry-over from other donors' samples.

This sequence joins TRBV9 and TRBJ2-3; 8 bases agree with TRBD2. The CDR3 is made up of 16 amino acids. The germline CDR1 and CDR2 sequences are SGDLS and YYNGEE. Trimming cost V 6 bases and J 2 bases; bases outside gene matches: 11. The CDR3 reads CASTEGLADTTDTQYF. CDR3 nucleotide sequence: TGTGCCAGCACCGAAGGACTAGCTGATACCACAGATACGCAGTATTTT.

This CDR3 reads CASSLVGGAYNEQFF. In nucleotides, the CDR3 is TGTGCCAGCAGCTTAGTCGGCGGGGCCTACAATGAGCAGTTCTTC. J is TRBJ2-1 and V is TRBV11-1, with a weak D call TRBD2 (6 bases). From germline, CDR1 is SGHAT and CDR2 FQDESV (reference sequence). V dropped 1 base and J dropped 2 bases, with 9 bases sitting between them. CDR3 length equals 15 residues.

The chain joins TRBV2 to TRBJ1-2; 7 positions match TRBD1. Germline loops: CDR1 SNHLY, CDR2 FYNNEI. CDR3 length equals 11 residues. Losses at the gene ends were 8 bases for V and 8 bases for J; bases not matched to a gene: 5. CDR3 nucleotide sequence: TGTGCCAGCGGCGACAGGGACGGCTACACCTTC. This encodes CASGDRDGYTF.

This clonotype was detected many times. This chain uses TRBV3-1 with TRBJ1-2; tentatively, D is TRBD1 (5 bases). The V end was cut by 4 bases, the J end by 2 bases, with 14 bases between. CDR3 length: 15 residues. CDR1 is LGHDT and CDR2 is YNNKEL in the germline V gene (reference sequence). Here the CDR3 DNA reads TGTGCCAGCAGCCCTTGGGCGACAGTCAACTATGGCTACACCTTC. Translation: CASSPWATVNYGYTF.

This clonotype was seen more than once but under ten times. The rearrangement uses TRBV7-6 and TRBJ2-7; the D gene could be TRBD1 or TRBD2 (6 bases each). CDR3 size: 16 residues. Trimming took off 5 bases at V and 2 bases at J, with 19 bases between the two ends. Germline V gene lookup returns CDR1 SGHVS and CDR2 FNYEAQ. The CDR3 protein is CASSARRGRGAYEQYF. The CDR3 DNA reads TGTGCCAGCAGCGCCCGGAGGGGGAGAGGCGCCTACGAGCAGTACTTC.

The chain joins TRBV19 to TRBJ1-1; D gene unclear. The CDR3 length is 14 residues. Deletions cut 2 bases from V and 6 bases from J, with 13 bases between. Germline CDR1 LNHDA, CDR2 SQIVND (reference sequence). DNA for the CDR3: TGTGCCAGTAGTATATCCCTGGGCTACCCTGAAGCTTTCTTT. This codes for CASSISLGYPEAFF.

As regards this clonotype: A read error is possible here, since a much larger clone lies one base away. CDR3 amino acids: CANSPLAAATYEQYF. Written as DNA, the CDR3 is TGTGCCAACAGTCCTCTAGCGGCGGCAACCTACGAGCAGTACTTC. The gene calls are TRBV7-2 and TRBJ2-7; the match to TRBD2 covers 7 bases. Losses at the gene ends were 10 bases for V and 2 bases for J; bases not matched to a gene: 14. Germline assignment: CDR1 SGHTA and CDR2 FQGNSA. The CDR3 consists of 15 residues.

The chain joins TRBV12-5 to TRBJ2-7; either TRBD1 or TRBD2 may fit D (5 bases each). V was cut by 1 base and J by 2 bases, with 33 bases left in between. This CDR3 region has 22 residues. Germline CDR1 LGHNT, CDR2 FRNRAP. CDR3 nucleotides: TGTGCTAGTGGTTTGGGACTCACCTACCGGGGTTACGAGGATCTAGGGGCCTACGAGCAGTACTTC. Translating it yields CASGLGLTYRGYEDLGAYEQYF.

This chain links TRBV27 with TRBJ2-7; 7 nucleotides agree with TRBD2. The germline CDR1 and CDR2 sequences are MNHEY and SMNVEV (reference sequence). The CDR3 runs to 15 residues. The V segment lost 5 bases and the J segment 10 bases; nucleotides outside the gene matches: 17. The CDR3 bases are TGTGCCAGCAGTCCACCAGGGAGGGCCGCGAAGGAACAGTACTTC. Protein product: CASSPPGRAAKEQYF.

The rearrangement links TRBV6-4 to TRBJ2-1, with TRBD2 matching 12 bases. Germline assignment: CDR1 MRHNA and CDR2 SNTAGT. J lost 6 bases, V lost 5 bases, and 11 bases had no gene match. The CDR3 runs to 17 residues. The CDR3 is CASSPGTSGYNSNEQFF. As DNA, the CDR3 is TGTGCCAGCAGTCCAGGGACTAGCGGGTATAACTCCAATGAGCAGTTCTTC.

CDR3 region: CASSERGTEQYF. The CDR3 DNA sequence: TGTGCCAGCAGTGAACGAGGGACCGAGCAGTACTTC. The chain combines TRBV6-4 with TRBJ2-7; the D call may be TRBD1 or TRBD2 (5 bases each). Germline CDR1 and CDR2: MRHNA and SNTAGT. V was clipped by 3 bases and J by 6 bases, with 9 bases between them. The CDR3 extends over 12 amino acids.

The chain combines TRBV12-3 or TRBV12-4 with TRBJ2-7, with D possibly called TRBD1 or TRBD2 (6 bases each). V lost 7 bases, J lost 1 base, and 29 bases lay in between. This CDR3 is 19 amino acids long. In DNA, the CDR3 is TGTGCCAGCACTAGGGGCAGGAGGGGGACCTCCTATTATTCCTACGAGCAGTACTTC. Its translation: CASTRGRRGTSYYSYEQYF.

This clonotype appeared a few times. The rearrangement links TRBV7-9 to TRBJ2-5; tentative D call: TRBD2 (5 bases). The germline CDR1 and CDR2 sequences are SEHNR and FQNEAQ (reference sequence). The CDR3 extends over 14 amino acids. Trimming removed 5 bases at V and 3 bases at J, with 13 bases between. The CDR3 loop is CASSRPGEKETQYF. The CDR3 DNA reads as TGTGCCAGCAGCCGACCCGGGGAAAAAGAGACCCAGTACTTC.

The V call is TRBV12-3 or TRBV12-4, the J call TRBJ2-4, with D possibly TRBD2 on 5 matching bases. The CDR3 extends over 16 amino acids. V lost 6 bases and J 0 bases, leaving 15 bases between the germline ends. CDR3 in DNA: TGTGCCAGCAGCCCTTCCATGGGAGTAGCCAAAAACATTCAGTACTTC. Protein: CASSPSMGVAKNIQYF.

This clonotype was seen only a few times. V usage is TRBV6-2 or TRBV6-3 and J usage is TRBJ2-1, with 12 bases identical to TRBD2. The ends lost 5 bases at V and 0 bases at J; junction bases unmatched: 5. From germline, CDR1 is MNHEY and CDR2 SVGEGT. This CDR3 has 17 residues. The CDR3 DNA reads TGTGCCAGCAGTCACGGACTAGCGGGGAGCTCCTACAATGAGCAGTTCTTC. It specifies CASSHGLAGSSYNEQFF.

J is TRBJ2-1 and V is TRBV12-3 or TRBV12-4; the D is unclear. The CDR3 has 12 residues. Trimming took off 3 bases at V and 8 bases at J, with 8 bases between the two ends. The CDR3 here is CASSFMVHEQFF. CDR3 nucleotide sequence: TGTGCCAGCAGTTTCATGGTGCATGAGCAGTTCTTC.

This chain links TRBV29-1 with TRBJ2-7, with D perhaps matching TRBD1 (5 bases). V lost 1 base to trimming and J lost 2 bases, with 9 bases between them. This CDR3 is built from 13 residues. Per germline, CDR1 SQVTM and CDR2 ANQGSEA. CDR3 sequence (DNA): TGCAGCGTTGAAGCGGACACCCCCTACGAGCAGTACTTC. Protein sequence: CSVEADTPYEQYF.

The chain's CDR3 is CASSSHGNTDTQYF. CDR3 in DNA: TGTGCCAGCAGTTCACACGGGAACACAGATACGCAGTATTTT. The V gene is TRBV12-3 or TRBV12-4, the J gene TRBJ2-3, with D possibly matching TRBD2 (5 bases). The CDR3 loop spans 14 amino acids. Trimming pared 4 bases from V and 2 bases from J, leaving 10 bases between.

This clonotype was recorded only once. This rearrangement joins TRBV27 to TRBJ2-3, with 9 bases aligning to TRBD2. The CDR3 contains 16 residues. V lost 4 bases and J lost 6; bases outside the gene matches: 11. Germline V gives CDR1 MNHEY, CDR2 SMNVEV (reference sequence). CDR3 DNA sequence: TGTGCCAGCAGTTCCATCTGGACTAGCGCGGGGGATACGCAGTATTTT. This sequence encodes CASSSIWTSAGDTQYF.

This clonotype was detected a few times. V usage is TRBV7-2 and J usage is TRBJ1-4, with 11 positions matching TRBD1. This CDR3 spans 15 amino acids. V dropped 5 bases and J dropped 7; count of bases not matched to a gene: 6. The germline V gene has CDR1 SGHTA and CDR2 FQGNSA. CDR3: CASSPTGTGGEKLFF. The CDR3 region has the DNA TGTGCCAGCAGCCCCACCGGGACAGGGGGTGAAAAACTGTTTTTT.

This clonotype was counted only a few times. The chain employs TRBV7-8 and TRBJ1-1; D perhaps matches TRBD1 (6 bases). The CDR3 has 16 amino acids. Per germline, CDR1 SGHVS and CDR2 FQNEAQ. The V gene lost 5 bases and the J gene lost 0 bases, with 16 bases spanning the gap. In DNA, the CDR3 is TGTGCCAGCAGCCTCACTAGACAGGCCATGAACACTGAAGCTTTCTTT. Protein: CASSLTRQAMNTEAFF.